Listed below are T cell receptor beta chains from one sample, sequenced in a study of T cells after posttransplantation cyclophosphamide. Profiling relied on immunoSEQ multiplex PCR, and the TCRdb table lists in-frame clones only, not all of them. This sample carries about 40,000 clones, none of them present only once. The sequencing input was PBMCs. Receptors were obtained from a woman aged 45-65 years in good health and a related stem cell transplant donor. The CDR3 runs from the conserved cysteine through the conserved F or W. A D gene is named only where the DNA matches it firmly. For some rows the clone size is stated as once, few or many, or as a class when expanded; others skip it.

size	D	V	J	DNA	CDR3
many	TRBD1	TRBV27	TRBJ1-4	TGTGCCAGCAGTAACAGGGGGCGCGGTGAAAAACTGTTTTTT	CASSNRGRGEKLFF
NA	NA	TRBV9	TRBJ2-1	TGTGCCAGCAGCGCCACCCTTGGACAGATCTACAATGAGCAGTTCTTC	CASSATLGQIYNEQFF
NA	TRBD1	TRBV6-1	TRBJ2-3	TGTGCCGGGAACCGGGACAGGTTAACAGATACGCAGTATTTT	CAGNRDRLTDTQYF
many	TRBD1	TRBV7-6	TRBJ2-7	TGTGCCAGCAGCCTCGGGACAGCTTACGAGCAGTACTTC	CASSLGTAYEQYF
many	TRBD2	TRBV5-8	TRBJ2-1	TGTGCCAGCAGCTTTACCGGGACTAGCGGGGATTCCAATGAGCAGTTCTTC	CASSFTGTSGDSNEQFF
many	TRBD1	TRBV2	TRBJ2-2	TGTGCCAGCAGTGAAGCGCGACAGGGATCCGGGGAGCTGTTTTTT	CASSEARQGSGELFF
many	NA	TRBV4-3	TRBJ2-1	TGCGCCAGCAGCCAAGATTCCCCAGCGAACAATGAGCAGTTCTTC	CASSQDSPANNEQFF
many	TRBD2	TRBV7-2	TRBJ2-4	TGTGCCAGCAGCTTAAGTAGCGGGGGCCTTAGGGAGTACTTC	CASSLSSGGLREYF
many	NA	TRBV7-9	TRBJ1-1	TGTGCCAGCAGCCGGGACTCCGGCACTGAAGCTTTCTTT	CASSRDSGTEAFF
many	TRBD1	TRBV12-5	TRBJ2-1	TGTGCTAGCCGGGACAGAAGCTACAATGAGCAGTTCTTC	CASRDRSYNEQFF
many	NA	TRBV28	TRBJ1-1	TGTGCCAGCACAGGGGCTTTTGTGGCTTTCTTT	CASTGAFVAFF
many	TRBD1	TRBV7-9	TRBJ2-1	TGTGCCAGCAGTCCCAGGGTGACAGGGGCTACCTACAATGAGCAGTTCTTC	CASSPRVTGATYNEQFF
many	TRBD1	TRBV7-9	TRBJ1-2	TGTGCCAGCAGCTCGACAGGGGCGGGAGGCTACACCTTC	CASSSTGAGGYTF
many	TRBD2	TRBV5-4	TRBJ2-1	TGTGCCAGCAGCACCCGGACTAGCGGGGTTCACAATGAGCAGTTCTTC	CASSTRTSGVHNEQFF
many	TRBD1	TRBV4-2	TRBJ1-1	TGTGCCAGCACCTTAAAGGGGACAGCGAACACTGAAGCTTTCTTT	CASTLKGTANTEAFF
many	NA	TRBV18	TRBJ1-4	TGTGCCAGCTCACCGACTCAGGGAGGGAATGAAAAACTGTTTTTT	CASSPTQGGNEKLFF
many	NA	TRBV9	TRBJ2-1	TGTGCCAGCAGCGTAGCTGGGAGGGGGGCCTACAATGAGCAGTTCTTC	CASSVAGRGAYNEQFF
many	NA	TRBV5-1	TRBJ2-5	TGCGCCAGCAGCCTCGCGTTCGGGGGAGCCCAAGAGACCCAGTACTTC	CASSLAFGGAQETQYF
many	NA	TRBV19	TRBJ2-2	TGTGCCAGTACCCCCAGAGGGAGGAACACCGGGGAGCTGTTTTTT	CASTPRGRNTGELFF
many	NA	TRBV5-6	TRBJ1-5	TGTGCCAGCAGCTTGGCCGGGCGGGGAGGGCGTCAGCCCCAGCATTTT	CASSLAGRGGRQPQHF
many	TRBD2	TRBV4-2	TRBJ2-5	TGTGCCAGCAGCCCCGTGCAGCGGGGGGGCGAGGAGACCCAGTACTTC	CASSPVQRGGEETQYF
many	TRBD1	TRBV16	TRBJ1-4	TGTGCCAGCAGCTTCTCATCGGGACAGGGGCTATCGACTAATGAAAAACTGTTTTTT	CASSFSSGQGLSTNEKLFF
many	TRBD1	TRBV29-1	TRBJ1-1	TGCAGCGCCCAAGTGGGACAGGGTGGAACTGAAGCTTTCTTT	CSAQVGQGGTEAFF
many	TRBD1	TRBV2	TRBJ1-3	TGTGCCAGCAGGTTAGGGGGCCAAGGAAACACCATATATTTT	CASRLGGQGNTIYF
many	TRBD2	TRBV30	TRBJ2-1	TGTGCCTGGAGCGGACTAGTGAATGAGCAGTTCTTC	CAWSGLVNEQFF
many	NA	TRBV9	TRBJ2-1	TGTGCCAGCAGCGTAGAATCAGAAAGCTCCTACAATGAGCAGTTCTTC	CASSVESESSYNEQFF
many	TRBD1	TRBV2	TRBJ2-1	TGTGCCAGCAGTGGGGACAGGGGAGCCTACAATGAGCAGTTCTTC	CASSGDRGAYNEQFF
many	NA	TRBV7-8	TRBJ1-2	TGTGCCAGCAGCTCCTCCGACTCGGGGAGTGGCTACACCTTC	CASSSSDSGSGYTF
NA	TRBD1	TRBV28	TRBJ2-7	TGTGCCAGCAGCCAAATAGGCCGTTTTCGGGACAGCGATCACTACGAGCAGTACTTC	CASSQIGRFRDSDHYEQYF
many	TRBD1	TRBV7-2	TRBJ2-7	TGTGCCAGCAGCTTGGGGACAGGTTACGAGCAGTACTTC	CASSLGTGYEQYF
many	NA	TRBV25-1	TRBJ2-1	TGTGCCAGCAGTGACACTCGGGGTAGCTCCTACAATGAGCAGTTCTTC	CASSDTRGSSYNEQFF
many	NA	TRBV4-1	TRBJ1-4	TGCGCCAGCAGCCCGGAACCAGTATTGAGGGCGGCTAATGAAAAACTGTTTTTT	CASSPEPVLRAANEKLFF
many	TRBD1	TRBV29-1	TRBJ1-1	TGCAGCCCATACGGAGGGGGCGGGAACACTGAAGCTTTCTTT	CSPYGGGGNTEAFF
many	TRBD1	TRBV30	TRBJ2-7	TGTGCCTGCGTCGGGTTGACAGGGCCTTACGAGCAGTACTTC	CACVGLTGPYEQYF
many	TRBD2	TRBV7-3	TRBJ2-4	TGTGCCAGCAGCTTAAGGGGGGGTCGGGACAAAAACATTCAGTACTTC	CASSLRGGRDKNIQYF
many	TRBD1	TRBV6-5	TRBJ1-2	TGTGCCAGCAGGTCTTTGGGACAGCTCTATGGCTACACCTTC	CASRSLGQLYGYTF
many	TRBD1	TRBV7-9	TRBJ2-1	TGTGCCAGCAGCTCCCCGGGGACAGGGGTGGTTTTTGAGCAGTTCTTC	CASSSPGTGVVFEQFF
many	NA	TRBV18	TRBJ1-3	TGTGCCAGCTCACCGGCCCAGATCTCTGGAAACACCATATATTTT	CASSPAQISGNTIYF
few	TRBD2	TRBV7-2	TRBJ2-2	TGTGCCAGCAGCTTAATGAGCGGGGGAAACGCCGGGGAGCTGTTTTTT	CASSLMSGGNAGELFF
many	TRBD2	TRBV7-9	TRBJ2-5	TGTGCCAGCAGTATCACAGCGGGGGTTCCCCAAGAGACCCAGTACTTC	CASSITAGVPQETQYF
many	TRBD2	TRBV19	TRBJ2-3	TGTGCCAGTAGTATAAAAGCGGGGGGGCTAGGGCAGTATTTT	CASSIKAGGLGQYF
many	NA	TRBV9	TRBJ1-1	TGTGCCAGCAGCGTGGGCACGGGAAAGAACACTGAAGCTTTCTTT	CASSVGTGKNTEAFF
many	NA	TRBV5-1	TRBJ1-1	TGCGCCAGCAGCCCCACGGGGGGGGAGGGCACTGAAGCTTTCTTT	CASSPTGGEGTEAFF
many	TRBD1	TRBV28	TRBJ2-5	TGTGCCAGCATAGGGACAGGGGAAGAGACCCAGTACTTC	CASIGTGEETQYF
many	NA	TRBV2	TRBJ1-5	TGTGCCAGCAGTGAAGGTACAGAAGGGGATCCTAGCAATCAGCCCCAGCATTTT	CASSEGTEGDPSNQPQHF
many	NA	TRBV6-5	TRBJ2-1	TGTGCCAGCAGCGTCGGGACTGGGCATTCGGATGAGCAGTTCTTC	CASSVGTGHSDEQFF
many	NA	TRBV7-3	TRBJ1-2	TGTGCCAGCAGCTCCGCATCGGGATCGGGGGACTATGGCTACACCTTC	CASSSASGSGDYGYTF
many	NA	TRBV2	TRBJ2-7	TGTGCCAGCTCCTTGGCGGCCGGCCCTTACGAGCAGTACTTC	CASSLAAGPYEQYF
many	NA	TRBV28	TRBJ2-7	TGTGCCACCACCGGAGGGACTGGAGGCTACTACGAGCAGTACTTC	CATTGGTGGYYEQYF
NA	TRBD1	TRBV30	TRBJ1-2	TGTGCCTGGAGTAAAACGGGACAGGGATTCGGCTACACCTTC	CAWSKTGQGFGYTF
many	NA	TRBV10-2	TRBJ1-1	TGCGCCAGCAACCAGGGGTCGAACACTGAAGCTTTCTTT	CASNQGSNTEAFF
many	NA	TRBV2	TRBJ1-1	TGTGCCAGCAGGTGGGGAGCGAACACTGAAGCTTTCTTT	CASRWGANTEAFF
many	NA	TRBV19	TRBJ2-1	TGTGCCACCGACGGTGGGGGAGGCGATGAGCAGTTCTTC	CATDGGGGDEQFF
NA	TRBD1	TRBV6-5	TRBJ2-7	TGTGCCAGCAGTTCCGGACAGGGGAAAACCTACGAGCAGTACTTC	CASSSGQGKTYEQYF
many	NA	TRBV11-1	TRBJ2-5	TGTGCCAGCAGCTACGAGGGAGTTATCCAAGAGACCCAGTACTTC	CASSYEGVIQETQYF
many	NA	TRBV1	TRBJ1-1	TGCACCAGCAGCCAAGAACGGCTGGGCAACACTGAAGCTTTCTTT	CTSSQERLGNTEAFF
many	NA	TRBV6-1	TRBJ2-3	TGTGCCAGCAGTGAAGAGGGGGAGGGACCCACAGATACGCAGTATTTT	CASSEEGEGPTDTQYF